At least ten counts were recorded for the clone carrying this T cell receptor beta chain. As it was prepared, the TCRbeta library received unique molecular identifiers. TCRdb re-called the PCR reads with MiXCR, one entry per CDR3 protein. Of 200,000 to 250,000 distinct CDR3 sequences listed, about 12% are singletons. These data are taken from a study of T-cell reconstitution after alpha-beta-depleted transplantation in children. Trimming removed 6 bases from V and 3 bases from J, with 11 bases in between. Germline loops: CDR1 MNHEY, CDR2 SVGEGT. This CDR3 has 13 residues. The sequencing used PBMCs from the stem cell graft donor, collected from the stem cell graft. This clonotype was obtained from a human donor who donated a stem cell graft to a child with acute lymphoblastic leukemia. The chain carries TRBV6-2 or TRBV6-3 and TRBJ1-1, with D unclear. The CDR3 is CASRNKWYTEAFF. CDR3 DNA: TGTGCCAGCAGAAACAAGTGGTACACTGAAGCTTTCTTT.